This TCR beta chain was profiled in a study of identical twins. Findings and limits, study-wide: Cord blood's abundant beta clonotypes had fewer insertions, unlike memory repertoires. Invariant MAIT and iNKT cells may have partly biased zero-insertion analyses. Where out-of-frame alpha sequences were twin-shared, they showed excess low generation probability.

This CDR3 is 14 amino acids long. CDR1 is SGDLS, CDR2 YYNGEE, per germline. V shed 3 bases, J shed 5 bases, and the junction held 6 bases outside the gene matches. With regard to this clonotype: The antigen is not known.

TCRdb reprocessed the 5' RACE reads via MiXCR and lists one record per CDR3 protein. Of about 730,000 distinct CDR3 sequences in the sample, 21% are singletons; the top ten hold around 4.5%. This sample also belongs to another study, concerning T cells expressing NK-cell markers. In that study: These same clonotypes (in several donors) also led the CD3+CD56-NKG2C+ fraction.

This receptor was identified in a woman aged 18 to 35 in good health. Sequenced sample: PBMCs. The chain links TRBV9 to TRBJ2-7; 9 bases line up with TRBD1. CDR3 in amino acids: CASSEQGAGDEQYF. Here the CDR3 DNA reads TGTGCCAGCAGCGAACAGGGGGCAGGGGACGAGCAGTACTTC.